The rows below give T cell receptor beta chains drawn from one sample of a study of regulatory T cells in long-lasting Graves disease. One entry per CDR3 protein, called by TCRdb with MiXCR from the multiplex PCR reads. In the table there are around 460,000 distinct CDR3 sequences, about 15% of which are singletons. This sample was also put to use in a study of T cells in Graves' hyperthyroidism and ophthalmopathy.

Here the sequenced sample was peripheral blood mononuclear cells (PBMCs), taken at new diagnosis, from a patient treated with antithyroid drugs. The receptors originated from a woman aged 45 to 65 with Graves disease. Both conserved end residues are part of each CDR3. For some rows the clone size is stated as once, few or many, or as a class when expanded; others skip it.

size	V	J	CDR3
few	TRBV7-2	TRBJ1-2	CASSPAGPRGYTF
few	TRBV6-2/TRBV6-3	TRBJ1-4	CASSYSGTGDEKLFF
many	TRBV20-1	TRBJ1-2	CSAILNYGYTF
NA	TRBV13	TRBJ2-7	CASSLGSRSYEQYF
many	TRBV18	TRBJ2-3	CASSPRGNTQYF
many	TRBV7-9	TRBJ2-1	CASSTSSGEQFF
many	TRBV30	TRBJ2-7	CAWSEGLAGPYEQYF
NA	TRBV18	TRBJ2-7	CASSPMGQGVYEQYF
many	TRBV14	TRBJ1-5	CASSQSIGQPQHF
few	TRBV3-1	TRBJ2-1	CASSQLDLPYNEQFF
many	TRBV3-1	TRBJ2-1	CASSPPRLEGHNEQFF
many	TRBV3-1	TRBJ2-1	CASSQDSGLQQFF
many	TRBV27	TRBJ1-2	CASSSEGGWYRNYGYTF
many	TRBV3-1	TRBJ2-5	CASSQTTSGKETQYF
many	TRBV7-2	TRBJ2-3	CASSFSLLTDTQYF